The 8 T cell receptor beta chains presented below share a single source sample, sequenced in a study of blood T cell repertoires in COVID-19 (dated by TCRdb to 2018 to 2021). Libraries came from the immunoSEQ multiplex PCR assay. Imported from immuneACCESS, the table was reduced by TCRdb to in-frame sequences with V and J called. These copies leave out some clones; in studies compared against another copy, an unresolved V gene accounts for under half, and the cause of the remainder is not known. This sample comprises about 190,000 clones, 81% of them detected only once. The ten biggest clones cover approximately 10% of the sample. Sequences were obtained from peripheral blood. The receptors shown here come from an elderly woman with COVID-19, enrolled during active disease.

CDR3: CASSLTGGEVYGYTF. The CDR3 DNA reads TGTGCCAGCAGCTTGACAGGGGGCGAAGTCTATGGCTACACCTTC. This sequence joins TRBV5-4 and TRBJ1-2; 9 positions agree with TRBD1. The CDR3 loop spans 15 amino acids. Per germline, CDR1 SGHNT and CDR2 YYREEE (reference sequence). Losses at the gene ends were 1 base for V and 4 bases for J; bases not matched to a gene: 5.

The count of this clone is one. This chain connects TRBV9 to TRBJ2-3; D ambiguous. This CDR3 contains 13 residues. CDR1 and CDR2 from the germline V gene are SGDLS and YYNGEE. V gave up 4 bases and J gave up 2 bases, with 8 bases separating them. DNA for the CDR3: TGTGCCAGCAGCTCGCAGGTCACAGATACGCAGTATTTT. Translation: CASSSQVTDTQYF.

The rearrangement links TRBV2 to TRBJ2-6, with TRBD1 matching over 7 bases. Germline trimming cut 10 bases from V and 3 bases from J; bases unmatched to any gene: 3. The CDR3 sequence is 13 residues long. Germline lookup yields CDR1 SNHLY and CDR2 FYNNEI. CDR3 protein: CATTGIGANVLTF. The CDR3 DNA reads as TGTGCCACGACAGGGATTGGGGCCAACGTCCTGACTTTC.

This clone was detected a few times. The CDR3 region is CASSVGPGHLRETQYF. The CDR3 DNA follows: TGTGCCAGCAGCGTAGGTCCAGGGCACCTCCGAGAGACCCAGTACTTC. The V and J genes are TRBV9 and TRBJ2-5, with D possibly matching TRBD1 (5 bases). Germline CDR1 and CDR2: SGDLS and YYNGEE. The CDR3 totals 16 residues. The V end was cut by 0 bases, the J end by 4 bases, with 16 bases between.

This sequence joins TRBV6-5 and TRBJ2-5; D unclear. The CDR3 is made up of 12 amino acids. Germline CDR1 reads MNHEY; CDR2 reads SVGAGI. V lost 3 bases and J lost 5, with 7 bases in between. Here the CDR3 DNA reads TGTGCCAGCAGTTATCCTCGGGAGACCCAGTACTTC. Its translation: CASSYPRETQYF.

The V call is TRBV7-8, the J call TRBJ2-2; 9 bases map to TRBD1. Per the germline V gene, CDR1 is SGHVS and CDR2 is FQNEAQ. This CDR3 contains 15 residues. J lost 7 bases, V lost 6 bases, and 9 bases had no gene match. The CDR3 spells CASSTGTGSDGELFF. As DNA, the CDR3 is TGTGCCAGCAGTACCGGGACAGGGTCCGACGGGGAGCTGTTTTTT.

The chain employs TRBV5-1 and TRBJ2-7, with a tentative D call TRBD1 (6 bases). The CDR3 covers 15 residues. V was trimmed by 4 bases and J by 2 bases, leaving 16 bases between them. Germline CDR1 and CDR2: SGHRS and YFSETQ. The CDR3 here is CASSGTIVGAYEQYF. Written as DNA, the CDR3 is TGCGCCAGCAGCGGGACAATAGTCGGGGCCTACGAGCAGTACTTC.

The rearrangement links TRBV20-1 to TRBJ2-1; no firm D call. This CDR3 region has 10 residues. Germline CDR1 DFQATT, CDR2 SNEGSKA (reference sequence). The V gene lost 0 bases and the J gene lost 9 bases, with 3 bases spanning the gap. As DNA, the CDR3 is TGCAGTGCTAGAGATCGTGAGCAGTTCTTC. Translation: CSARDREQFF.